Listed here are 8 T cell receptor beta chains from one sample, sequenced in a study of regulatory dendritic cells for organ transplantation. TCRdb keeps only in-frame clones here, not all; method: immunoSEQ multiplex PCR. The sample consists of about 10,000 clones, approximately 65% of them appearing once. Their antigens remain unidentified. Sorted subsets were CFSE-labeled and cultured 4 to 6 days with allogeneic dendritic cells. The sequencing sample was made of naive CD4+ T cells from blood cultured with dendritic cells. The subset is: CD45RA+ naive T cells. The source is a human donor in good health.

The CDR3 DNA follows: TGTGCCAGCAGCCTAACCGGGACTAGCGGATACGAGCAGTACTTC. It is translated as CASSLTGTSGYEQYF. The chain is built from TRBV7-2 and TRBJ2-7, with TRBD2 matching over 11 bases. Germline assignment: CDR1 SGHTA and CDR2 FQGNSA. V was pared by 5 bases and J by 4 bases, with 7 bases of the junction left unmatched. This CDR3 has 15 residues.

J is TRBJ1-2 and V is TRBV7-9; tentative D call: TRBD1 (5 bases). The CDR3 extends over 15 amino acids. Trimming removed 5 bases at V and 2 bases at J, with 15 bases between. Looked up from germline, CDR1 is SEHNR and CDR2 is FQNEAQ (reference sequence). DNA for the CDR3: TGTGCCAGCAGCGGGGCCCTGGCGGGAAACTATGGCTACACCTTC. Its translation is CASSGALAGNYGYTF.

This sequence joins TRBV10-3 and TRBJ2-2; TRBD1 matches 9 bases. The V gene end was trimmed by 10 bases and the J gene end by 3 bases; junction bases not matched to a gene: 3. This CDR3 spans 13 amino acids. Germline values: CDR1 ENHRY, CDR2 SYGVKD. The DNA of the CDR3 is TGTGCCACCCGACAGGGGGACACCGGGGAGCTGTTTTTT. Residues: CATRQGDTGELFF.

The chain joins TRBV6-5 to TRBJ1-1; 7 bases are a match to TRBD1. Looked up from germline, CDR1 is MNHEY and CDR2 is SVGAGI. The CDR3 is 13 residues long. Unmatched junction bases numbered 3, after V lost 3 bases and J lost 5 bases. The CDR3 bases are TGTGCCAGCAGTTATGAGGGGGCAACTGAAGCTTTCTTT. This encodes CASSYEGATEAFF.

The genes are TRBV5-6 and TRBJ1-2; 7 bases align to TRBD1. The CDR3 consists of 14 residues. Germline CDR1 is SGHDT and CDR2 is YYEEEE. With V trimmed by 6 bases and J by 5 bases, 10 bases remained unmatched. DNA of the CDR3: TGTGCCAGCACCGTTTCGGACAGGAGGTATGGCTACACCTTC. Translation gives CASTVSDRRYGYTF. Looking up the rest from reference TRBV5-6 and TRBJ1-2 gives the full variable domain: DAGVTQSPTHLIKTRGQQVTLRCSPKSGHDTVSWYQQALGQGPQFIFQYYEEEERQRGNFPDRFSGHQFPNYSSELNVNALLLGDSALYLCASTVSDRRYGYTFGSGTRLTVV.

The CDR3 sequence is CASRDRENSWSPLHF. As DNA, the CDR3 is TGTGCCAGCAGGGACAGGGAAAATTCTTGGTCACCCCTCCACTTT. The chain has TRBV5-4 and TRBJ1-6, with 8 positions matching TRBD1. In germline, CDR1 is SGHNT, CDR2 YYREEE (reference sequence). The CDR3 is made up of 15 amino acids. The V segment lost 5 bases and the J segment 10 bases; nucleotides outside the gene matches: 11.

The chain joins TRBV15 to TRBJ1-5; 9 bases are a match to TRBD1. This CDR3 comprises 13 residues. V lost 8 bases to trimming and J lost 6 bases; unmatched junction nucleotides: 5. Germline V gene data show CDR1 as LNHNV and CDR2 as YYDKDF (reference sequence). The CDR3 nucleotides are TGTGCCACCGGACAGGGGATGAGTCAGCCCCAGCATTTT. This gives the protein CATGQGMSQPQHF.

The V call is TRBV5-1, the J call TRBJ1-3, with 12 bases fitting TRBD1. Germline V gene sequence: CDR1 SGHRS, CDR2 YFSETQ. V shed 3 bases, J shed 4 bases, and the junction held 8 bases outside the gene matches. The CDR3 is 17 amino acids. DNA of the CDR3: TGCGCCAGCAGCTACGGACAGGGACAGGGGGCAGGAAACACCATATATTTT. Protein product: CASSYGQGQGAGNTIYF.